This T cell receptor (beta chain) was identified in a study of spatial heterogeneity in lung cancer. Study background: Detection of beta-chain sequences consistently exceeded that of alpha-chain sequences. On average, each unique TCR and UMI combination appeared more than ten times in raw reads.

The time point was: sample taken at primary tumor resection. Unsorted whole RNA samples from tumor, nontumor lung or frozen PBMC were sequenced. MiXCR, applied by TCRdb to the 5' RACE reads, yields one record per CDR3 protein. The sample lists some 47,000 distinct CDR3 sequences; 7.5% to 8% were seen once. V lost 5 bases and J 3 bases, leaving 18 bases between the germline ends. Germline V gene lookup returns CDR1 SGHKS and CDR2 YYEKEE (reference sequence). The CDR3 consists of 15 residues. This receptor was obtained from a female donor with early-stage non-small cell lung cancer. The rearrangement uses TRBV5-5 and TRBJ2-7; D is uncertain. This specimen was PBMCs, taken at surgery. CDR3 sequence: CASRFNPAVGYEQYF. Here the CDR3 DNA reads TGTGCCAGCAGATTCAACCCCGCGGTGGGCTACGAGCAGTACTTC.